This T cell receptor beta chain was sequenced for a study of T cell responses to AZD1222 COVID-19 vaccine. The CDR3 has 14 amino acids. V was shortened by 7 bases and J by 4 bases, with 15 bases between the two germline ends. The germline V gene encodes CDR1 MNHEY and CDR2 SMNVEV (reference sequence). Clones were sequenced by immunoSEQ multiplex PCR, and TCRdb holds only the in-frame ones, with some missing. Of around 87,000 clones detected, approximately 84% appear once; the ten largest clones hold 10%. The receptor was derived from an adult in good health. The chain combines TRBV27 with TRBJ2-3; D is unclear. The starting material was peripheral blood, obtained on day 0 of AZD1222 vaccination. CDR3: CASMMRQRPDTQYF. CDR3 DNA: TGTGCCAGCATGATGAGACAAAGGCCAGATACGCAGTATTTT.